A single sample is the source of the 2 T cell receptor beta chains below, sequenced in a study of T cells in localized non-small cell lung cancer. Sequencing was performed with immunoSEQ multiplex PCR; in TCRdb, only in-frame clones are kept and a portion is missing. The top ten hold approximately 31% of the sample, which has approximately 31,000 clones, roughly three quarters seen once. Here the sequenced sample was peripheral blood, taken before any cancer treatment. These receptors were collected from a male donor older than 55 with stage II squamous cell lung carcinoma.

CDR3 in amino acids: CASSLAGTSNEQFF. The CDR3, as DNA: TGCGCCAGCAGCTTGGCCGGGACTTCCAATGAGCAGTTCTTC. The chain joins TRBV5-1 to TRBJ2-1; D may be TRBD2 (6 bases). This CDR3 spans 14 amino acids. CDR1 is SGHRS and CDR2 is YFSETQ in the germline V gene. V gave up 0 bases and J gave up 6 bases, with 10 bases separating them.

This clone was seen a handful of times. This chain uses TRBV5-1 with TRBJ2-4, with TRBD1 as a possible D gene (5 bases). The CDR3 contains 14 residues. V was clipped by 4 bases and J by 0 bases, with 8 bases between them. The germline V gene has CDR1 SGHRS and CDR2 YFSETQ. The CDR3 loop reads CASSTQGAKNIQYF. The CDR3 DNA reads as TGCGCCAGCAGCACTCAGGGAGCCAAAAACATTCAGTACTTC.